This T cell receptor (beta chain) was documented in a study of OX40 agonist ivuxolimab in advanced cancers. This clone was detected once. Assay used: immunoSEQ multiplex PCR; TCRdb lists only in-frame clones, some missing. The sample lists 65,000 to 80,000 clones; 85% to 95% were seen once. This receptor was obtained from an adult with an advanced solid tumor such as melanoma, head and neck, liver or kidney cancer. The input for sequencing was CD4+ or CD8+ T cells sorted from blood, taken in a trial of the OX40 agonist ivuxolimab.

CDR3 in DNA: TGTGCCAGCTCACTGACAGGGGGCACCGGGGAGCTGTTTTTT. Translation: CASSLTGGTGELFF. This chain links TRBV18 with TRBJ2-2; 9 nucleotides agree with TRBD1. The CDR3 covers 14 residues. Germline-derived CDR1 and CDR2 are KGHSH and LQKENI. V lost 4 bases and J lost 4; bases outside the gene matches: 1.